This T cell receptor beta chain was sequenced in a study of T cell repertoires in cytomegalovirus infection. Using its own MiXCR run on the reads, TCRdb lists one record per CDR3 protein. The data contain just under 500,000 distinct CDR3 sequences, around 35% of them singletons. This clonotype was counted many times. The antigen is not known. This clonotype was obtained from a human donor in good health (CMV status not recorded). Some clones in this sample may be carry-over from other donors' samples. The input for sequencing was cultured PBMCs, taken from culture after CMV antigen stimulation.

CDR3 sequence (DNA): TGTGCCAGCAGCGCGAGGTGGACAGCCACAGATACGCAGTATTTT. Translation: CASSARWTATDTQYF. This sequence joins TRBV7-2 and TRBJ2-3; D is perhaps TRBD1 (6 bases). V was shortened by 5 bases and J by 2 bases, with 14 bases between the two germline ends. CDR1 SGHTA and CDR2 FQGNSA come from the germline V gene. There are 15 residues in the CDR3.